This TCR beta chain derives from a study of cytomegalovirus exposure and HLA in healthy donors. PCR was performed using 60 Vbeta and 13 Jbeta primers. The table came from immunoSEQ multiplex PCR; TCRdb's copy has only in-frame clones and leaves some out. The sample records some 200,000 clones, roughly 88% being singletons. Study-wide results and caveats: A later analysis showed TCR association rates differing by HLA locus, peaking at DRB1 and lowest at HLA-C. A later analysis linked a missense DCLRE1C variant to TCR beta V- and J-gene trimming.

This CDR3 has 12 residues. As to this clone: Its target is not known.

This clonotype originated in a boy younger than 10 in good health and CMV-seronegative. The chain employs TRBV21-1 and TRBJ1-4; the DNA was not compared with TRBD1, the D call given in the table. TRBV21-1 is flagged as a pseudogene. The sample taken for sequencing was PBMCs. CDR3 DNA sequence: TGTGCCAGCCGACAGGGACCGGAAAAACTGTTTTTT. It specifies CASRQGPEKLFF.